Listed here is a single TCR beta chain. This record comes from a study of CD8 T cells in Susac syndrome. Study at large: When their blood was taken, patients with Susac syndrome were therapy-naive, taking corticosteroids, or taking intravenous immunoglobulin alone.

In contrast to the negatively isolated CD8+ and CD4+ T cells, TEMRA cells were FACS-enriched. RNA totalling about 0.5 to 1 ug underwent reverse transcription with random hexamers. TCRdb passed the immunoSEQ multiplex PCR reads through MiXCR, listing each CDR3 protein once. The sample shows about 240,000 distinct CDR3 sequences, 90% to 96% of them seen only once. The germline V gene encodes CDR1 MNHEY and CDR2 SVGEGT. This CDR3 region has 15 residues. V dropped 6 bases and J dropped 2; count of bases not matched to a gene: 6. The sequence was obtained from a human donor with Susac syndrome. What was sequenced was CD4+ T cells from PBMCs. The chain links TRBV6-2 or TRBV6-3 to TRBJ2-1; 8 bases match TRBD2. CDR3 region: CASRISGSPYNEQFF. CDR3 in DNA: TGTGCCAGCAGAATAAGCGGGAGCCCCTACAATGAGCAGTTCTTC.